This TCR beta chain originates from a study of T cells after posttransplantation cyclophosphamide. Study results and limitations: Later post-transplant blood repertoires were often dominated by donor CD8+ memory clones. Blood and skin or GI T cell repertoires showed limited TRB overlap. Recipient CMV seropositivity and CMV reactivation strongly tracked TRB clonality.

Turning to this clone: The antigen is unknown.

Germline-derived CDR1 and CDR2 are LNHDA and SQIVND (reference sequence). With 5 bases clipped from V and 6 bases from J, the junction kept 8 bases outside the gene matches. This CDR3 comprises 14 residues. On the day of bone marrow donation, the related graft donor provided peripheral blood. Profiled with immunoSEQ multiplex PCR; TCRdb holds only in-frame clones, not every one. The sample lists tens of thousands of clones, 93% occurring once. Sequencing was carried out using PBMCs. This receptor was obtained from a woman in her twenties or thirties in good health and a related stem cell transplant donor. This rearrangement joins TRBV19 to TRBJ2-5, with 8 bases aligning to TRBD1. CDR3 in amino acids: CASSRSTGAKTQYF. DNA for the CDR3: TGTGCCAGTAGTCGATCGACAGGGGCGAAGACCCAGTACTTC.